By share, the clone carrying this T cell receptor (beta chain) counts as medium-sized. Hyperthyroidism of Graves' type that showed no ophthalmopathy progression within 18 months was stable. Those patients with uncontrolled infection, other autoimmune disease, pregnancy or lactation were excluded. Diagnoses were established using clinical symptoms, serum thyroxine and TRAb, thyroid ultrasound and orbital computed tomography. The source material, RNA transcripts, was used to amplify TCR beta CDR3 regions. The HTBI primer set served for first-round RT-PCR of the TCR CDR3. TCRdb used MiXCR to reprocess the multiplex PCR reads, holding one entry per CDR3 protein. There are approximately 25,000 distinct CDR3 sequences in the sample; roughly 45% occur only once, and 10% lies in the top ten. The germline V gene encodes CDR1 LNHDA and CDR2 SQIVND (reference sequence). There are 15 residues in the CDR3. V was trimmed by 1 base and J by 3 bases, leaving 12 bases between them.

This sample was included in a study of T cells in Graves' hyperthyroidism and ophthalmopathy. V is TRBV19 and J is TRBJ1-2; unclear D gene. The sequenced material came from blood. The clonotype was recovered from a woman younger than 45 with Graves' hyperthyroidism. The CDR3 loop is CASSIGHGSDYGYTF. CDR3 nucleotide sequence: TGTGCCAGTAGTATAGGACACGGCAGTGACTATGGCTACACCTTC. Full variable domain (missing parts from reference TRBV19 and TRBJ1-2): DGGITQSPKYLFRKEGQNVTLSCEQNLNHDAMYWYRQDPGQGLRLIYYSQIVNDFQKGDIAEGYSVSREKKESFPLTVTSAQKNPTAFYLCASSIGHGSDYGYTFGSGTRLTVV.